This is a list of T cell receptor beta chains from one sample in a study of brain T cells in children with intractable seizures. Profiled with immunoSEQ multiplex PCR; TCRdb holds only in-frame clones, not every one. The sample includes over 20,000 clones, 94% of them seen just once. Sequencing was performed on peripheral blood, taken at surgery. These receptors were taken from a boy aged 5-17 years with focal cortical dysplasia and intractable seizures. Both conserved end residues are part of each CDR3. Fields, in order: D gene, J gene, clone size, V gene, CDR3 DNA, CDR3 protein. D genes are given only for firm matches. Expanded clones get a size class; other rows say once, few or many, or leave the size out.

>.|TRBJ1-2|once|TRBV5-5
TGTGCCAGCAGCTTGACAGGGAATGGCTACACCTTC
CASSLTGNGYTF
>.|TRBJ1-4|.|TRBV6-5
TGTGCCAGCAGCAACGCCTGGGGCGATGAAAAACTGTTTTTT
CASSNAWGDEKLFF
>.|TRBJ2-7|.|TRBV11-1
TGTGCCAGCAGCTTAGATGGTCGTGAGGGGTACGAGCAGTACTTC
CASSLDGREGYEQYF
>.|TRBJ1-6|once|TRBV5-1
TGCGCCAGCAGCCTGGATTATAATTCACCCCTCCACTTT
CASSLDYNSPLHF
>.|TRBJ2-5|.|TRBV7-9
TGTGCCAGCAGCCCCAGTGGGGGGCGGAGGGAGACCCAGTACTTC
CASSPSGGRRETQYF
>.|TRBJ2-2|.|TRBV30
TGTGCCTGGAGTGACGCCGCGAACACCGGGGAGCTGTTTTTT
CAWSDAANTGELFF
>.|TRBJ2-3|.|TRBV12-3/TRBV12-4
TGTGCCAGCAGTTTAAGGGGCCCAGATACGCAGTATTTT
CASSLRGPDTQYF
>TRBD2|TRBJ2-7|few|TRBV5-1
TGCGCCAGCAGCATCCTTGCCGGGACTAGCGGGGGGGCCTCCTACGAGCAGTACTTC
CASSILAGTSGGASYEQYF
>TRBD1|TRBJ1-2|.|TRBV11-3
TGTGCCAGCAGCCCCCCAAGTCCCAGACAGGGGCCATTGTATGGCTACACCTTC
CASSPPSPRQGPLYGYTF
>.|TRBJ1-5|.|TRBV6-5
TGTGCCAGCAGTTACTCGGGCAATCCCAATCAGCCCCAGCATTTT
CASSYSGNPNQPQHF
>.|TRBJ1-5|.|TRBV6-6
TGTGCCAGCAGACGGGATACCCGGGGGAATCAGCCCCAGCATTTT
CASRRDTRGNQPQHF
>.|TRBJ2-7|.|TRBV20-1
TGCAGTGCTAGGGTAGACTACGAGCAGTACTTC
CSARVDYEQYF
>.|TRBJ2-1|.|TRBV9
TGTGCCAGCAGCGTAGACGACCTAAGCGAGCAGTTCTTC
CASSVDDLSEQFF
>.|TRBJ1-5|.|TRBV19
TGTGCCAGTAGTCCGTTTGGGGAGAGCAATCAGCCCCAGCATTTT
CASSPFGESNQPQHF
>TRBD1|TRBJ1-1|.|TRBV19
TGTGCCAGTAGTTCCTCCTGGCGGGACAGGGTTCGAGACACTGAAGCTTTCTTT
CASSSSWRDRVRDTEAFF
>TRBD1|TRBJ2-4|.|TRBV25-1
TGTGCCAGCAGTGAACTCTCTACGGACAGGGAAAACATTCAGTACTTC
CASSELSTDRENIQYF
>TRBD1|TRBJ1-1|.|TRBV10-3
TGTGCCATCAGTGAGTCACGGACAGGGAACACTGAAGCTTTCTTT
CAISESRTGNTEAFF
>.|TRBJ2-6|.|TRBV27
TGTGCCAGCAGCAACCGAGGGCTAGCTGGGGCCAACGTCCTGACTTTC
CASSNRGLAGANVLTF
>TRBD2|TRBJ2-3|.|TRBV5-6
TGTGCCAGCAGCTTGCTAGCGGGAGGGCCACGGGGCACAGATACGCAGTATTTT
CASSLLAGGPRGTDTQYF
>TRBD2|TRBJ2-3|few|TRBV6-4
TGTGCCAGCAGTGAGGCAGCGGGAGCCACAGATACGCAGTATTTT
CASSEAAGATDTQYF
>.|TRBJ1-5|.|TRBV2
TGTGCCAGCAATGGTGATAGCAATCAGCCCCAGCATTTT
CASNGDSNQPQHF
>.|TRBJ2-4|.|TRBV4-1
TGCGCCAGCAGCCTAATGGGGGGACTAGCCAAAAACATTCAGTACTTC
CASSLMGGLAKNIQYF
>.|TRBJ1-2|.|TRBV19
TGTGCCAGTAGAGGGTCACACGACTACACCTTC
CASRGSHDYTF
>TRBD1|TRBJ2-2|.|TRBV28
TGTGCCAGCAGTCCAGGGGGCGCCGTCGCCGGGGAGCTGTTTTTT
CASSPGGAVAGELFF
>.|TRBJ2-3|.|TRBV2
TGTGCCAGCAGTGAATACCGGACAGCGACTAGCACAGATACGCAGTATTTT
CASSEYRTATSTDTQYF
>.|TRBJ2-1|.|TRBV4-1
TGCGCCAGCAGCTCAAGCAAGGGATACAATGAGCAGTTCTTC
CASSSSKGYNEQFF
>TRBD1|TRBJ1-4|.|TRBV4-1
TGCGCCAGCAGCCACCCAGTTCCGGGACAGGGTGGGGAAAAACTGTTTTTT
CASSHPVPGQGGEKLFF
>.|TRBJ2-3|.|TRBV4-1
TGCGCCAGCAGCCAACAGTCTCACTATACAGATACGCAGTATTTT
CASSQQSHYTDTQYF
>TRBD2|TRBJ2-3|.|TRBV3-1/TRBV3-2
TGTGCCAGCAGCCAGACCCTGGGACTAGCGGGGGGGCTAGATACGCAGTATTTT
CASSQTLGLAGGLDTQYF
>.|TRBJ1-4|.|TRBV25-1
TGTGCCAGCGGTCGGTCAGGGGCCGAAAAACTGTTTTTT
CASGRSGAEKLFF
>TRBD1|TRBJ2-7|.|TRBV5-1
TGCGCCAGCAGCTTGGGACAGGGGTTCTCCTACGAGCAGTACTTC
CASSLGQGFSYEQYF
>.|TRBJ1-5|.|TRBV3-1/TRBV3-2
TGTGCCAGCAGCCAAGGATGGGATCAGCCCCAGCATTTT
CASSQGWDQPQHF
>TRBD1|TRBJ2-5|.|TRBV7-9
TGTGCCAGCAGCTTAAGACAGGGGGCGGAGACCCAGTACTTC
CASSLRQGAETQYF
>.|TRBJ1-2|.|TRBV6-5
TGTGCCAGCAGCTACGGGGACTATGGCTACACCTTC
CASSYGDYGYTF
>.|TRBJ1-4|.|TRBV28
TGTGCCAGCAGTTTCATAGGGACACTTGAAAAACTGTTTTTT
CASSFIGTLEKLFF
>TRBD1|TRBJ1-6|.|TRBV11-2
TGTGCCAGCAGAATGGGGCAGGGGGCGAGCTCCTATAATTCACCCCTCCACTTT
CASRMGQGASSYNSPLHF
>.|TRBJ1-2|.|TRBV7-8
TGTGCCAGCAGCAACCCGGACAGAAACTATGGCTACACCTTC
CASSNPDRNYGYTF
>.|TRBJ1-2|.|TRBV3-1/TRBV3-2
TGTGCCAGCAGCCTTCAGGGGTGGAACTATGGCTACACCTTC
CASSLQGWNYGYTF
>.|TRBJ1-2|.|TRBV6-5
TGTGCCAGCAGTCCCGGGACGGGGATTTCTGGCTACACCTTC
CASSPGTGISGYTF
>.|TRBJ2-4|.|TRBV4-1
TGCGCCAGCAGCCAACCCGGACAGTATATTGGTAACATTCAGTACTTC
CASSQPGQYIGNIQYF
>.|TRBJ1-3|.|TRBV9
TGTGCCAGCAGCGGCCGCCGGGGGTCTGGAAACACCATATATTTT
CASSGRRGSGNTIYF
>TRBD2|TRBJ2-3|.|TRBV4-2
TGTGCCAGCAGCCAAGACGGGCTAGCGGGGGACACAGATACGCAGTATTTT
CASSQDGLAGDTDTQYF
>.|TRBJ2-1|.|TRBV7-9
TGTGCCAGTGGGAACAATGAGCAGTTCTTC
CASGNNEQFF
>.|TRBJ1-1|.|TRBV4-1
TGCGCCAGCAGCTCCCCCATGCGGGGCACCGAAGCTTTCTTT
CASSSPMRGTEAFF
>TRBD1|TRBJ1-5|.|TRBV29-1
TGCAGCGTGACTGACAGGGGGGGCAATCAGCCCCAGCATTTT
CSVTDRGGNQPQHF
>TRBD2|TRBJ2-1|.|TRBV7-9
TGTGCCAGCAGCTTCTCAGCGGGAGGGCCGAGCGAGCAGTTCTTC
CASSFSAGGPSEQFF
>TRBD2|TRBJ2-1|.|TRBV7-8
TGTGCCAGCAGCCCTCTCGGGGGGGCCATGGATGAGCAGTTCTTC
CASSPLGGAMDEQFF
>.|TRBJ2-1|.|TRBV6-1
TGTGCCAGCAGTGGTGGTATTCGGACCCAAAACAATGAGCAGTTCTTC
CASSGGIRTQNNEQFF
>.|TRBJ2-3|.|TRBV5-1
TGCGCCAGCAGCTTCGCACAAGACACAGATACGCAGTATTTT
CASSFAQDTDTQYF
>.|TRBJ1-1|.|TRBV29-1
TGCAGCGCCAAGGTCGATCCGAACACTGAAGCTTTCTTT
CSAKVDPNTEAFF
>.|TRBJ1-6|.|TRBV9
TGTGCCAGCAGCGTAGGAGCAGGGGAGTCACCCCTCCACTTT
CASSVGAGESPLHF
>TRBD1|TRBJ1-2|.|TRBV27
TGTGCCAGCATCCCCCCGACAGGGGGCCGTAGCAACTATGGCTACACCTTC
CASIPPTGGRSNYGYTF
>.|TRBJ2-2|.|TRBV11-1
TGTGCCAGCAGCTCCCCATGGGGCATTCACACCGGGGAGCTGTTTTTT
CASSSPWGIHTGELFF
>.|TRBJ1-1|.|TRBV6-5
TGTGCCAGCAGTTACTACAGGGACACTGAAGCTTTCTTT
CASSYYRDTEAFF